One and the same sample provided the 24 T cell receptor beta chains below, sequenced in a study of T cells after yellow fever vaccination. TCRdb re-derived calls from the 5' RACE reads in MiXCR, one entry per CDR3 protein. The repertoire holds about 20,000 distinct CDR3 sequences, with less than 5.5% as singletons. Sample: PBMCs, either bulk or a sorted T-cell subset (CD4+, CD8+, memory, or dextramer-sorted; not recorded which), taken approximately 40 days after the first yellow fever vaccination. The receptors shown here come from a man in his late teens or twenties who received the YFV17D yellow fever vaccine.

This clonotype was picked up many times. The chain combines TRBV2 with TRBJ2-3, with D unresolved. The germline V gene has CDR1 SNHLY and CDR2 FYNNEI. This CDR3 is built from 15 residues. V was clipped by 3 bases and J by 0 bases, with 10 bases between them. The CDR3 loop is CASSESSSSTDTQYF. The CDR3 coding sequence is TGTGCCAGCAGTGAGTCCAGTAGTAGCACAGATACGCAGTATTTT.

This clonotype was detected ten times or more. For the CDR3, the DNA is TGCAGTGTCAAGCGCGGAGTCCCGAACACCGGGGAGCTGTTTTTT. It specifies CSVKRGVPNTGELFF. V usage is TRBV20-1 and J usage is TRBJ2-2; D is uncertain. CDR3 length equals 15 residues. CDR1 is DFQATT, CDR2 SNEGSKA, per germline (reference sequence). Trimming took 7 bases from V and 0 from J, leaving 15 bases between them.

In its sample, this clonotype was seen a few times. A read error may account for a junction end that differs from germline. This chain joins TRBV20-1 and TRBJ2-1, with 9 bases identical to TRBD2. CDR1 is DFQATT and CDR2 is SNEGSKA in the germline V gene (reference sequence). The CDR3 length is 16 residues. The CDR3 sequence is CCASGPLSGGTNEQFF. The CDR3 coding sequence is TGCTGTGCTAGCGGTCCGCTTAGCGGGGGTACCAATGAGCAGTTCTTC.

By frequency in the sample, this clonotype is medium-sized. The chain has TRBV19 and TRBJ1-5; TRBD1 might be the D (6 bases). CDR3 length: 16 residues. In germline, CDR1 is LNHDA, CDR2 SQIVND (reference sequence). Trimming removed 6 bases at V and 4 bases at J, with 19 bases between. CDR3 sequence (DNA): TGTGCCAGTAGCAGAGGGGCAGGGGCACCTAATCAGCCCCAGCATTTT. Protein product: CASSRGAGAPNQPQHF.

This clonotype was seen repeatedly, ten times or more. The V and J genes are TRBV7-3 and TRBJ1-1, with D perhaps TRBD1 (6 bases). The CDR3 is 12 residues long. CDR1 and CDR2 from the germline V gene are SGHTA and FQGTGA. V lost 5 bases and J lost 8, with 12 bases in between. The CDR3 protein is CASSMTGVEAFF. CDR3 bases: TGTGCCAGCAGCATGACAGGAGTAGAAGCTTTCTTT.

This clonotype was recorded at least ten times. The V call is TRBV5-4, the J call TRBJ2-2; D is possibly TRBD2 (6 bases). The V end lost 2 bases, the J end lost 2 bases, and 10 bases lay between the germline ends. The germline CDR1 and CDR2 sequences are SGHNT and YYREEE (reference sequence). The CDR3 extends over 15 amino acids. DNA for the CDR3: TGTGCCAGCAGCTTCGGAGGGAGCAACACCGGGGAGCTGTTTTTT. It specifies CASSFGGSNTGELFF.

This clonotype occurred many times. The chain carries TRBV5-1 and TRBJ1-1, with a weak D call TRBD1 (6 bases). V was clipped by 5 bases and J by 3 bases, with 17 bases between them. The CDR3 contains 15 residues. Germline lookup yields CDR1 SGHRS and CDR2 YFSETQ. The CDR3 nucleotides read TGCGCCAGCAGGATGGAGGGGAGGGGGTACACTGAAGCTTTCTTT. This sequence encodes CASRMEGRGYTEAFF.

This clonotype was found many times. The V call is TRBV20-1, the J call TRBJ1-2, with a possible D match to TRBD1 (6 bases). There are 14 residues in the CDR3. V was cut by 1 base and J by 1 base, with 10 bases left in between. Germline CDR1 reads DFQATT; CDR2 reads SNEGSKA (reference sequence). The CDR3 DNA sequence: TGCAGTGCTAGAGTGGGAGGGGGTAACTATGGCTACACCTTC. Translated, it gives CSARVGGGNYGYTF.

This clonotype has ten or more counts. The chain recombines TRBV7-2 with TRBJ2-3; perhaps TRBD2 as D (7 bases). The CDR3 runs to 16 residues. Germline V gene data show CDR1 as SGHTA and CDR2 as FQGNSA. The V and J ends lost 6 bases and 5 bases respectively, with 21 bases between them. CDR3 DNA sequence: TGTGCCAGCAGTTGGGGAGCGGGGACACCACTAGATACGCAGTATTTT. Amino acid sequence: CASSWGAGTPLDTQYF.

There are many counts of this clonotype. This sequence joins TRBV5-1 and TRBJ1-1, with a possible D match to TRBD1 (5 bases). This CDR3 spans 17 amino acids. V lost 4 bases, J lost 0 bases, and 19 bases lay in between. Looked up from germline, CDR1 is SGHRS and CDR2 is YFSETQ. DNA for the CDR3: TGCGCCAGCAGCCCCCGTCCAGGGATGAAAATGAACACTGAAGCTTTCTTT. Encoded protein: CASSPRPGMKMNTEAFF.

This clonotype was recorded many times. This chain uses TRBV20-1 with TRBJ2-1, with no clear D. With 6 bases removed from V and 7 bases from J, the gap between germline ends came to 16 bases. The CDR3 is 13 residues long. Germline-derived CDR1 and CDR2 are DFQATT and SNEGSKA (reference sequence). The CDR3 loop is CSARVPFPNEQFF. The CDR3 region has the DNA TGCAGTGCCCGGGTCCCATTTCCGAATGAGCAGTTCTTC.

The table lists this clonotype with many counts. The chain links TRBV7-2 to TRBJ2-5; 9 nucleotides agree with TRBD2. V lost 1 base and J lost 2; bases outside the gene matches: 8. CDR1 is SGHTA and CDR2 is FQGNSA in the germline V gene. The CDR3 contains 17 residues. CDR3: CASSLGGAGGRQETQYF. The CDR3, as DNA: TGTGCCAGCAGCTTAGGAGGGGCGGGGGGGCGGCAAGAGACCCAGTACTTC.

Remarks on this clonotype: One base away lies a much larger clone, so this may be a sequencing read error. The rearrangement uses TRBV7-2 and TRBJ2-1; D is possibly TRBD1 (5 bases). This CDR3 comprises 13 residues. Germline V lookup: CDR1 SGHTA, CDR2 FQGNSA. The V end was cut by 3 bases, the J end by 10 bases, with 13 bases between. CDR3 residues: CASSFTSQGEQFF. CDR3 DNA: TGTGCCAGCAGCTTTACGAGCCAGGGCGAGCAGTTCTTC.

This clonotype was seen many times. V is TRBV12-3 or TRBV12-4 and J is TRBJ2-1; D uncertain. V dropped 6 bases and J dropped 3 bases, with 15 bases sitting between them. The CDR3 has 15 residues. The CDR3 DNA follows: TGTGCCAGCAGGAAGTCCAGTGGGGTCTACAATGAGCAGTTCTTC. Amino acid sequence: CASRKSSGVYNEQFF.

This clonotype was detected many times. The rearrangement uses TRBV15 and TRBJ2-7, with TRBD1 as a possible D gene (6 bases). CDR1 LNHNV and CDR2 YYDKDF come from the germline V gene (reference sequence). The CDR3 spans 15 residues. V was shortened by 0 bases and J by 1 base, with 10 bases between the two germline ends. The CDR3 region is CATSRDSRGSYEQYV. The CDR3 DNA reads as TGTGCCACCAGCAGAGATAGCAGGGGTTCCTACGAGCAGTACGTC.

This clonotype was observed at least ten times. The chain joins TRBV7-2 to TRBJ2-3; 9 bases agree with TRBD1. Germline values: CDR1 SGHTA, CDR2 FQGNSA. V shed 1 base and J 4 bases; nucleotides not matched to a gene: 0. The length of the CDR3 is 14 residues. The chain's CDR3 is CASSLGQGADTQYF. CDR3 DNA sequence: TGTGCCAGCAGCTTAGGACAGGGGGCAGATACGCAGTATTTT. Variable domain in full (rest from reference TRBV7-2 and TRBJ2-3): GAGVSQSPSNKVTEKGKDVELRCDPISGHTALYWYRQSLGQGLEFLIYFQGNSAPDKSGLPSDRFSAERTGGSVSTLTIQRTQQEDSAVYLCASSLGQGADTQYFGPGTRLTVL.

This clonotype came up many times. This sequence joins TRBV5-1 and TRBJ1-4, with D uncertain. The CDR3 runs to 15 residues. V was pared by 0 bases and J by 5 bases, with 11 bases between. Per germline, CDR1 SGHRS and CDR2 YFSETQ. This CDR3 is CASSLGQTSNEKLFF. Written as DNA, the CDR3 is TGCGCCAGCAGCTTGGGGCAGACAAGCAATGAAAAACTGTTTTTT.

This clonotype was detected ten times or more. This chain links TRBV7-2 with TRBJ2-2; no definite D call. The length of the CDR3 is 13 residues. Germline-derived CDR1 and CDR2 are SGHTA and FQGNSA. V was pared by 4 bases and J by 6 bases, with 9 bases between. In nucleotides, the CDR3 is TGTGCCAGCAGCTCGGACCTGGCCGGGGAGCTGTTTTTT. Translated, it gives CASSSDLAGELFF.

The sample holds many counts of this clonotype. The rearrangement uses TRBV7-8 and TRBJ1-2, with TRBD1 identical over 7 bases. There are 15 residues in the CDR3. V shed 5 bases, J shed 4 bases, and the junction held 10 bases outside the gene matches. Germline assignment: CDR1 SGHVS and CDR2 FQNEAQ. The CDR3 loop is CASSLFRQGGYGYTF. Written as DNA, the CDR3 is TGTGCCAGCAGCCTCTTCCGACAGGGCGGCTATGGCTACACCTTC.

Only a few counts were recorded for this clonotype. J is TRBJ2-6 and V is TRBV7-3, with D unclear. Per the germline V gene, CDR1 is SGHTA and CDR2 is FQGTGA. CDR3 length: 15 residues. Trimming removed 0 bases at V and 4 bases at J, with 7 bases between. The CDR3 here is CASSLTGPGANVLTF. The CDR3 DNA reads TGTGCCAGCAGCTTAACAGGGCCCGGGGCCAACGTCCTGACTTTC.

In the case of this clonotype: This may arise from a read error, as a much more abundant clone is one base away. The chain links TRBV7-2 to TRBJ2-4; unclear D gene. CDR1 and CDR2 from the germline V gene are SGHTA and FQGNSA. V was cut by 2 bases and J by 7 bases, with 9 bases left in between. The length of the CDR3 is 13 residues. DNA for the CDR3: TGTGCCAGCAGCTTAAATGCGGACAACATTCAGTACTTC. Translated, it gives CASSLNADNIQYF. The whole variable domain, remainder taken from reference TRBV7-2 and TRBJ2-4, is GAGVSQSPSNKVTEKGKDVELRCDPISGHTALYWYRQSLGQGLEFLIYFQGNSAPDKSGLPSDRFSAERTGGSVSTLTIQRTQQEDSAVYLCASSLNADNIQYFGAGTRLSVL.

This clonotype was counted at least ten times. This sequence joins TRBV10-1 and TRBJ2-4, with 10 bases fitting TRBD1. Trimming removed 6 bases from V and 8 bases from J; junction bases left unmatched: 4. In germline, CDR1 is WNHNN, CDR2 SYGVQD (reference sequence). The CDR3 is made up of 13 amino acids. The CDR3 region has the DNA TGCGCCAGCAGCGGGACAGGGGTGGACATTCAGTACTTC. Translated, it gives CASSGTGVDIQYF.

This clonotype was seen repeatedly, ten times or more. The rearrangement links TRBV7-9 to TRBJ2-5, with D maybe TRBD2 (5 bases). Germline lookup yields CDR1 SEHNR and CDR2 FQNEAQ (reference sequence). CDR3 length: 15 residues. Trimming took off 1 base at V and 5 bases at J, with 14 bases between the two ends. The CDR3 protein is CASSLEILPGETQYF. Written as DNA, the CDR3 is TGTGCCAGCAGCTTAGAAATTTTGCCGGGGGAGACCCAGTACTTC. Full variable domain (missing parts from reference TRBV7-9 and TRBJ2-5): DTGVSQNPRHKITKRGQNVTFRCDPISEHNRLYWYRQTLGQGPEFLTYFQNEAQLEKSRLLSDRFSAERPKGSFSTLEIQRTEQGDSAMYLCASSLEILPGETQYFGPGTRLLVL.

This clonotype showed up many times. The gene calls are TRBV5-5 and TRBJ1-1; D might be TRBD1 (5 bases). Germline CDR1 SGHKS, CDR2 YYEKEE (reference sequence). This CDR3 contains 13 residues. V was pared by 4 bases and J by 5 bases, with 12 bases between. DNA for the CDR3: TGTGCCAGCAGCCTGGGGGGGGATACTGAAGCTTTCTTT. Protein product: CASSLGGDTEAFF.